Shown below are 23 T cell receptor beta chains from a single sample sequenced in a study of OX40 agonist ivuxolimab in advanced cancers. Using immunoSEQ multiplex PCR, the repertoire was profiled, and TCRdb retains in-frame clones only, with some absent. The sample has about 68,000 clones, more than 70% seen once; the top ten hold about 0.61%. This sample comprised CD4+ or CD8+ T cells sorted from blood, obtained in a trial of the OX40 agonist ivuxolimab. The origin of the receptors is an adult with an advanced solid tumor such as melanoma, head and neck, liver or kidney cancer.

The chain employs TRBV11-1 and TRBJ1-1; D possibly corresponds to TRBD1 (5 bases). The CDR3 sequence is 16 residues long. Per germline, CDR1 SGHAT and CDR2 FQDESV (reference sequence). Trimming removed 3 bases from V and 0 bases from J, with 14 bases in between. The chain's CDR3 is CASSFGSGTLNTEAFF. As DNA, the CDR3 is TGTGCCAGCAGCTTTGGCTCCGGGACGTTGAACACTGAAGCTTTCTTT.

This clone appeared once. This chain links TRBV19 with TRBJ2-7; TRBD1 might be the D (6 bases). Germline CDR1 is LNHDA and CDR2 is SQIVND (reference sequence). The CDR3 is 13 residues long. V shed 4 bases and J shed 2 bases, with 9 bases lying between them. CDR3 bases: TGTGCCAGTAGTAAGGGGGAGACCTACGAGCAGTACTTC. Translating gives CASSKGETYEQYF.

The chain couples TRBV7-8 to TRBJ1-1, with D unclear. V was clipped by 5 bases and J by 5 bases, with 18 bases between them. Germline V CDR1 and CDR2: SGHVS, FQNEAQ. The CDR3 has 15 residues. The CDR3 region has the DNA TGTGCCAGCAGCCCCGCCTTGGGGATGAGAACTGAAGCTTTCTTT. It is translated as CASSPALGMRTEAFF.

Details on this clone: Mismatch with germline at one junction end may stem from a read error. The V and J genes are TRBV7-7 and TRBJ2-7, with D maybe TRBD2 (6 bases). CDR1 and CDR2 (germline): SSHAT, FNYEAQ (reference sequence). The CDR3 is 16 residues long. CDR3 bases: TGTGCTAGCAGCCCTACCCCTCCAGGGAGGTCCTACGAGCAGTACTTC. Translated: CASSPTPPGRSYEQYF.

The chain is built from TRBV6-6 and TRBJ2-7; D possibly corresponds to TRBD2 (6 bases). V gave up 7 bases and J gave up 6 bases, with 13 bases separating them. This CDR3 spans 12 amino acids. CDR1 and CDR2 (germline): MNHNY, SVGAGI (reference sequence). The CDR3 is CASMGGLGEQYF. The CDR3 coding sequence is TGTGCCAGCATGGGGGGATTAGGCGAGCAGTACTTC.

V and J are TRBV7-2 and TRBJ2-3, with D unresolved. Trimming cost V 6 bases and J 0 bases, with 10 bases left between them. This CDR3 is built from 14 residues. Germline V gives CDR1 SGHTA, CDR2 FQGNSA. Here the CDR3 DNA reads TGTGCCAGCAGGTATACTGGAAGCACAGATACGCAGTATTTT. This codes for CASRYTGSTDTQYF.

V usage is TRBV7-2 and J usage is TRBJ2-3; D unresolved. The CDR3 consists of 12 residues. Germline CDR1 and CDR2: SGHTA and FQGNSA. The V and J ends lost 3 bases and 7 bases respectively, with 8 bases between them. The CDR3 bases are TGTGCCAGCAGCTTGTCTCGGAATACGCAGTATTTT. Amino acids: CASSLSRNTQYF.

The chain couples TRBV5-1 to TRBJ1-1; D unresolved. There are 13 residues in the CDR3. V lost 2 bases, J lost 2 bases, and 7 bases lay in between. Germline V gene sequence: CDR1 SGHRS, CDR2 YFSETQ. CDR3 in amino acids: CASSFAGNTEAFF. The CDR3 DNA is TGCGCCAGCAGCTTCGCCGGAAACACTGAAGCTTTCTTT.

The chain couples TRBV7-2 to TRBJ2-3; 12 nucleotides line up with TRBD1. With 2 bases clipped from V and 1 base from J, the junction kept 7 bases outside the gene matches. CDR3 length equals 18 residues. Germline loops: CDR1 SGHTA, CDR2 FQGNSA. CDR3 DNA sequence: TGTGCCAGCAGCTTAAGCCGGGACAGGGGGCCGGGCACAGATACGCAGTATTTT. Encoded protein: CASSLSRDRGPGTDTQYF.

The rearrangement uses TRBV7-2 and TRBJ2-1, with D hard to call. The CDR3 contains 12 residues. Germline CDR1 SGHTA, CDR2 FQGNSA. Trimming pared 6 bases from V and 6 bases from J, leaving 9 bases between. DNA of the CDR3: TGTGCCAGCAGTATCTTGGCCAATGAGCAGTTCTTC. Translated, it gives CASSILANEQFF.

This clone was observed a single time. The V and J genes are TRBV12-5 and TRBJ2-1, with D perhaps matching TRBD2 (5 bases). Trimming removed 3 bases from V and 8 bases from J, with 8 bases in between. Germline loops: CDR1 LGHNT, CDR2 FRNRAP. The CDR3 is 12 amino acids. CDR3 loop: CASGFLRDEQFF. The CDR3 coding sequence is TGTGCTAGTGGTTTTCTGAGGGATGAGCAGTTCTTC.

The chain couples TRBV9 to TRBJ2-3; perhaps TRBD2 as D (6 bases). CDR3 length: 13 residues. V dropped 3 bases and J dropped 8 bases, with 13 bases sitting between them. Germline loops: CDR1 SGDLS, CDR2 YYNGEE. CDR3 residues: CASSATGGGTQYF. The CDR3 region has the DNA TGTGCCAGCAGCGCTACTGGGGGAGGTACGCAGTATTTT.

This clone was counted once. For the CDR3, the DNA is TGTGCCAGCAGTGGTTGGGGACAGCTGAACACTGAAGCTTTCTTT. Protein sequence: CASSGWGQLNTEAFF. The genes are TRBV6-1 and TRBJ1-1; 7 bases are shared with TRBD1. The CDR3 loop spans 15 amino acids. Trimming took 4 bases from V and 0 from J; bases not matched to a gene: 5. Germline CDR1 reads MNHNS; CDR2 reads SASEGT.

The chain uses TRBV6-5 and TRBJ1-5; tentative D call: TRBD1 (5 bases). CDR3 length: 15 amino acids. Germline CDR1 is MNHEY and CDR2 is SVGAGI. V lost 6 bases and J lost 2, with 14 bases in between. The CDR3 coding sequence is TGTGCCAGCAGCCCATACGGGGGTGGCAATCAGCCCCAGCATTTT. This sequence encodes CASSPYGGGNQPQHF.

This rearrangement joins TRBV19 to TRBJ2-5; D gene ambiguous. V dropped 4 bases and J dropped 0 bases, with 12 bases sitting between them. Germline CDR1 LNHDA, CDR2 SQIVND (reference sequence). There are 15 residues in the CDR3. In nucleotides, the CDR3 is TGTGCCAGTAGTAATGGGAATCTCTACCAAGAGACCCAGTACTTC. This codes for CASSNGNLYQETQYF.

The chain links TRBV5-6 to TRBJ1-2; 10 positions match TRBD1. V trimming: 3 bases; J trimming: 8 bases; junction bases outside the gene matches: 4. Germline lookup yields CDR1 SGHDT and CDR2 YYEEEE. The CDR3 spans 13 residues. CDR3 residues: CASSWTGGSGYTF. CDR3 nucleotides: TGTGCCAGCAGCTGGACAGGGGGGAGCGGCTACACCTTC.

This sequence joins TRBV10-3 and TRBJ2-7; D is possibly TRBD2 (6 bases). CDR1 and CDR2 from the germline V gene are ENHRY and SYGVKD. Trimming removed 0 bases from V and 4 bases from J, with 13 bases in between. The CDR3 spans 15 residues. This CDR3 reads CAISESPGLKYEQYF. CDR3 nucleotide sequence: TGTGCCATCAGTGAGTCCCCGGGACTTAAGTACGAGCAGTACTTC.

V gene TRBV19 combines with J gene TRBJ1-1; D perhaps matches TRBD1 (5 bases). Trimming took off 5 bases at V and 1 base at J, with 14 bases between the two ends. This CDR3 has 15 amino acids. In germline, CDR1 is LNHDA, CDR2 SQIVND (reference sequence). CDR3 loop: CASSFSGTQNTEAFF. In DNA, the CDR3 is TGTGCCAGTAGTTTCTCCGGGACCCAGAACACTGAAGCTTTCTTT.

The rearrangement joins TRBV7-2 to TRBJ1-4; the D is unclear. The CDR3 spans 15 residues. The V gene's germline CDR1 is SGHTA and CDR2 FQGNSA. V shed 5 bases and J shed 3 bases, with 13 bases lying between them. In DNA form, the CDR3 reads TGTGCCAGCAGCCCTAGTTTGGCAGCTAATGAAAAACTGTTTTTT. Translation: CASSPSLAANEKLFF.

The chain employs TRBV6-5 and TRBJ1-2, with 7 bases identical to TRBD1. The germline V gene has CDR1 MNHEY and CDR2 SVGAGI. V was pared by 2 bases and J by 8 bases, with 5 bases of the junction left unmatched. The CDR3 runs to 13 residues. The CDR3: CASSYLRGLGYTF. CDR3 sequence (DNA): TGTGCCAGCAGTTACCTAAGGGGGCTCGGCTACACCTTC.

This clone was seen just once. This sequence joins TRBV2 and TRBJ1-2; 11 bases are a match to TRBD1. In germline, CDR1 is SNHLY, CDR2 FYNNEI. V gave up 6 bases and J gave up 0 bases; unmatched junction bases: 3. This CDR3 is built from 15 residues. The CDR3: CASRDRGQANYGYTF. CDR3 coding DNA: TGTGCCAGCAGGGACAGGGGGCAGGCTAACTATGGCTACACCTTC.

The chain combines TRBV7-2 with TRBJ1-1; D gene uncertain. Germline CDR1 reads SGHTA; CDR2 reads FQGNSA. There are 14 residues in the CDR3. V lost 7 bases to trimming and J lost 7 bases, with 19 bases between them. The CDR3 loop is CASKLDGGLGEAFF. The CDR3, as DNA: TGTGCCAGCAAATTAGATGGAGGACTGGGTGAAGCTTTCTTT.

The chain employs TRBV7-2 and TRBJ1-1; a possible D gene is TRBD1 (5 bases). CDR1 is SGHTA, CDR2 FQGNSA, per germline. The length of the CDR3 is 14 residues. V was trimmed by 4 bases and J by 4 bases, leaving 13 bases between them. In DNA form, the CDR3 reads TGTGCCAGCAGCTCCCAGGGTCAGATCACTGAAGCTTTCTTT. This sequence encodes CASSSQGQITEAFF.